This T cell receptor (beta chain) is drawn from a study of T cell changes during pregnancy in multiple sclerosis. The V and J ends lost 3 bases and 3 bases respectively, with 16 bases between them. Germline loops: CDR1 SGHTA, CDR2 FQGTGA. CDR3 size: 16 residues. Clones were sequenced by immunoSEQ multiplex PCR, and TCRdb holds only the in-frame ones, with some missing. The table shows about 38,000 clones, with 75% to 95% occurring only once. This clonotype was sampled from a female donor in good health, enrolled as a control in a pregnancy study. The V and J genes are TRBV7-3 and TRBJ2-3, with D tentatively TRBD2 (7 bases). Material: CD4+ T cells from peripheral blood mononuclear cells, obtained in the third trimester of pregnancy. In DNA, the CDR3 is TGTGCCAGCAGCTTTTTAGGGGGGGAGAGTACAGATACGCAGTATTTT. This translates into CASSFLGGESTDTQYF.